This TCR beta chain was captured in a study of blood T cell repertoires in COVID-19. On the study more broadly: Researchers got acute and convalescent COVID-19 samples from the United States, Italy and Spain.

As handled by the study authors: From reference gene primer amplification, estimates of nucleated cell counts were derived. Produced via immunoSEQ multiplex PCR; TCRdb's table is partial and in-frame only. The D gene and trimming were derived from the DNA, and the V and J assignments and clone size from that table. Here the sample spans 110,000 or so clones, 87% being singletons. The CDR3 totals 13 residues. V lost 0 bases, J lost 7 bases, and 11 bases lay in between. The germline gives CDR1 SGHDT, CDR2 YYEEEE. The rearrangement links TRBV5-6 to TRBJ2-7, with D unresolved. This TCR was recovered from a human donor in a cohort sampled during active COVID-19. The source material was peripheral blood. CDR3 sequence (DNA): TGTGCCAGCAGCTTGGTGAGCCACGGGGAGCAGTACTTC. Translated, it gives CASSLVSHGEQYF.